This T cell receptor (beta chain) was observed in a study of Tregs in tolerant kidney transplant recipients. Study-level results: Biological reproducibility was not directly addressed, but technical replication error appeared minimal.

With respect to this clone: Its antigen is still unknown.

TCRdb's table, derived via immunoSEQ multiplex PCR, lists solely in-frame clones and lacks some. The sample has around 31,000 clones; about 79% are singletons. The receptor comes from a human donor in good health. Sequenced: Tregs from blood cultured with allogeneic cells.

CDR3 coding DNA: TGTGCCATGGGAGGGGGAATCCAATACGAGCAGTACTTC. Translating gives CAMGGGIQYEQYF. V gene TRBV2 combines with J gene TRBJ2-7; D perhaps matches TRBD2 (7 bases). The germline V gene encodes CDR1 SNHLY and CDR2 FYNNEI. This CDR3 region has 13 residues. The V end was cut by 10 bases, the J end by 4 bases, with 17 bases between.